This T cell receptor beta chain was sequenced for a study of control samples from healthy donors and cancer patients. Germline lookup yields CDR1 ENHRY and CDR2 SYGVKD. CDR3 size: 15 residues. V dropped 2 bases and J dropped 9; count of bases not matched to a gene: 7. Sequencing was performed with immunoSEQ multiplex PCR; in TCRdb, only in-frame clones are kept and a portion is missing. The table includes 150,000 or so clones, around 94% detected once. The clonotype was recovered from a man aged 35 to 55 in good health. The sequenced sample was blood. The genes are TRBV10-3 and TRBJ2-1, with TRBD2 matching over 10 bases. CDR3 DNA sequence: TGTGCCATCAGTGAGATCCTAGCGGGGGTTAGTGAGCAGTTCTTC. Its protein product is CAISEILAGVSEQFF.